This passage covers 27 T cell receptor beta chains from one sample sequenced in a study of T-cell memory formation after mild COVID-19. TCRdb passed the 5' RACE reads through MiXCR, listing each CDR3 protein once. This sample has approximately 350,000 distinct CDR3 sequences, with over 10% found just once. The sample consisted of PBMCs or a T cell subset sorted from them (not recorded which). The receptors stem from a man aged 18 to 29 who had mild COVID-19 (a few samples of this study predate the infection). Cell type and time point are not known.

The chain recombines TRBV12-3 or TRBV12-4 with TRBJ2-7, with TRBD2 matching 9 bases. This CDR3 spans 14 amino acids. V shed 3 bases, J shed 4 bases, and the junction held 4 bases outside the gene matches. CDR3 in DNA: TGTGCCAGCAGTTTCGGAGCGGGGGGTTACGAGCAGTACTTC. This encodes CASSFGAGGYEQYF.

This clonotype was seen at least ten times. The genes are TRBV7-9 and TRBJ2-2; D is uncertain. This CDR3 has 15 amino acids. V was cut by 3 bases and J by 0 bases, with 8 bases left in between. Germline V gene sequence: CDR1 SEHNR, CDR2 FQNEAQ (reference sequence). CDR3 DNA: TGTGCCAGCAGCTTGGGTCAGGCGAACACCGGGGAGCTGTTTTTT. Translated, it gives CASSLGQANTGELFF.

The chain carries TRBV5-1 and TRBJ1-2, with D possibly being TRBD1 (6 bases). Trimming stripped 4 bases from V and 3 bases from J, with 10 bases between. The CDR3 has 13 residues. Germline CDR1 is SGHRS and CDR2 is YFSETQ. As DNA, the CDR3 is TGCGCCAGCAGCATGGACAGCTACTATGGCTACACCTTC. This codes for CASSMDSYYGYTF.

The chain couples TRBV6-2 or TRBV6-3 to TRBJ2-3; TRBD2 is a possible D gene (5 bases). Germline V gene lookup returns CDR1 MNHEY and CDR2 SVGEGT. V shed 5 bases and J shed 5 bases, with 11 bases lying between them. The CDR3 loop spans 13 amino acids. The CDR3 spells CASSEVGRDTQYF. In DNA form, the CDR3 reads TGTGCCAGCAGTGAGGTGGGGAGAGATACGCAGTATTTT.

This clonotype has only a few counts. The V call is TRBV12-3 or TRBV12-4, the J call TRBJ2-5, with D possibly matching TRBD2 (7 bases). Trimming stripped 4 bases from V and 5 bases from J, with 20 bases between. The CDR3 spans 16 residues. CDR3 sequence (DNA): TGTGCCAGCAGTTCCTCGGGTGGGGGGGCTCAGGAGACCCAGTACTTC. Translating gives CASSSSGGGAQETQYF.

V usage is TRBV7-3 and J usage is TRBJ2-3; 10 bases line up with TRBD2. Looked up from germline, CDR1 is SGHTA and CDR2 is FQGTGA. The V and J ends lost 5 bases and 4 bases, in that order; junction bases with no gene match: 6. The CDR3 length is 15 residues. The CDR3 region has the DNA TGTGCCAGCAGCGCAGCGGGGGGGCCGCCAGATACGCAGTATTTT. Protein product: CASSAAGGPPDTQYF. Using reference TRBV7-3 and TRBJ2-3 for the parts outside the CDR3, the full variable domain is GAGVSQTPSNKVTEKGKYVELRCDPISGHTALYWYRQSLGQGPEFLIYFQGTGAADDSGLPNDRFFAVRPEGSVSTLKIQRTERGDSAVYLCASSAAGGPPDTQYFGPGTRLTVL.

This clonotype has more than one count but fewer than ten. Here the CDR3 DNA reads TGCGCCAGCAGCTCTACTAGCGGGGGTCACACCGGGGAGCTGTTTTTT. It translates to CASSSTSGGHTGELFF. The rearrangement joins TRBV5-1 to TRBJ2-2, with TRBD2 identical over 11 bases. The V segment lost 3 bases and the J segment 3 bases; nucleotides outside the gene matches: 4. The CDR3 covers 16 residues. Germline V gives CDR1 SGHRS, CDR2 YFSETQ.

This chain uses TRBV27 with TRBJ2-3; the D is unclear. V lost 3 bases and J lost 2, with 6 bases in between. Germline V gene sequence: CDR1 MNHEY, CDR2 SMNVEV (reference sequence). This CDR3 contains 13 residues. This CDR3 is CASSFKHTDTQYF. The CDR3, as DNA: TGTGCCAGCAGTTTCAAGCACACAGATACGCAGTATTTT.

The sample holds a few counts of this clonotype. The chain links TRBV5-1 to TRBJ1-5; D call uncertain. Trimming left V 0 bases short and J 0 bases short, with 7 bases between. From germline, CDR1 is SGHRS and CDR2 YFSETQ. This CDR3 spans 15 amino acids. DNA of the CDR3: TGCGCCAGCAGCTTGGGAGACCATAGCAATCAGCCCCAGCATTTT. It codes for CASSLGDHSNQPQHF.

This clonotype was counted between two and nine times. This rearrangement joins TRBV27 to TRBJ2-5, with 12 bases that match TRBD2. The CDR3 length is 16 residues. Trimming removed 4 bases from V and 5 bases from J; junction bases left unmatched: 8. From germline, CDR1 is MNHEY and CDR2 SMNVEV (reference sequence). The CDR3 here is CASSWLAGGPWETQYF. CDR3 bases: TGTGCCAGCAGTTGGCTAGCGGGGGGGCCCTGGGAGACCCAGTACTTC.

This chain uses TRBV6-2 or TRBV6-3 with TRBJ2-7; TRBD2 agrees at 11 bases. The CDR3 totals 14 residues. V lost 6 bases, J lost 3 bases, and 4 bases stayed unmatched. Germline CDR1 MNHEY, CDR2 SVGEGT. CDR3 nucleotides: TGTGCCAGCAGGCCCGGGACTAGCGGCTACGAGCAGTACTTC. Its translation: CASRPGTSGYEQYF.

This clonotype was recorded a few times. CDR3 protein: CASSSAPAASYEQYF. The CDR3 DNA follows: TGTGCCAGCAGCTCAGCCCCAGCAGCCTCCTACGAGCAGTACTTC. The rearrangement joins TRBV5-5 to TRBJ2-7, with D uncertain. V lost 3 bases and J lost 0, with 13 bases in between. This CDR3 spans 15 amino acids. Germline V gene data show CDR1 as SGHKS and CDR2 as YYEKEE (reference sequence).

This clonotype was detected a few times. The chain employs TRBV4-1 and TRBJ2-3; 8 nucleotides line up with TRBD1. Germline trimming cut 1 base from V and 6 bases from J; bases unmatched to any gene: 9. Germline-derived CDR1 and CDR2 are MGHRA and YSYEKL. This CDR3 spans 16 amino acids. The CDR3 region has the DNA TGCGCCAGCAGCCAAGTGATCAGGGGGCAACAGGATACGCAGTATTTT. Its translation: CASSQVIRGQQDTQYF.

The chain carries TRBV27 and TRBJ2-3; D is unclear. The CDR3 sequence is 13 residues long. Germline V gene data show CDR1 as MNHEY and CDR2 as SMNVEV (reference sequence). V was trimmed by 4 bases and J by 8 bases, leaving 13 bases between them. CDR3 residues: CASSSGPVGTQYF. The CDR3 bases are TGTGCCAGCAGTTCAGGCCCGGTCGGTACGCAGTATTTT.

V gene TRBV6-5 combines with J gene TRBJ2-3, with D perhaps matching TRBD1 or TRBD2 (5 bases each). Germline CDR1 reads MNHEY; CDR2 reads SVGAGI. The V end lost 6 bases, the J end lost 2 bases, and 9 bases lay between the germline ends. The CDR3 totals 13 residues. CDR3 residues: CASRPGTTDTQYF. DNA of the CDR3: TGTGCCAGCAGGCCCGGGACCACAGATACGCAGTATTTT.

V usage is TRBV9 and J usage is TRBJ2-2; 12 nucleotides agree with TRBD1. Germline lookup yields CDR1 SGDLS and CDR2 YYNGEE. CDR3 length: 17 residues. Trimming cost V 2 bases and J 3 bases; bases outside gene matches: 5. CDR3: CASSVGTGGADTGELFF. CDR3 in DNA: TGTGCCAGCAGCGTGGGGACAGGGGGCGCCGACACCGGGGAGCTGTTTTTT.

This clonotype has a handful of counts. The rearrangement links TRBV6-5 to TRBJ1-6; 8 bases are a match to TRBD1. The CDR3 is 18 amino acids. Germline CDR1 is MNHEY and CDR2 is SVGAGI. V shed 6 bases and J 7 bases; nucleotides not matched to a gene: 17. The CDR3 nucleotides are TGTGCCAGCAGCCCACGCCTCTTAGGACAGGGTCGCAATTCACCCCTCCACTTT. It codes for CASSPRLLGQGRNSPLHF.

Only a few counts were recorded for this clonotype. The genes are TRBV7-9 and TRBJ1-2, with 8 bases lining up with TRBD1. The CDR3 consists of 13 residues. Germline values: CDR1 SEHNR, CDR2 FQNEAQ (reference sequence). The junction had 2 bases not matched to a gene; V was cut back by 5 bases and J by 3 bases. The CDR3 loop reads CASSAGQDYGYTF. The CDR3 bases are TGTGCCAGCAGCGCGGGACAGGACTATGGCTACACCTTC.

This clonotype was picked up a small number of times. V and J are TRBV7-9 and TRBJ1-5; 7 nucleotides line up with TRBD1. With V trimmed by 5 bases and J by 3 bases, 7 bases remained unmatched. This CDR3 contains 15 residues. CDR1 and CDR2 (germline): SEHNR, FQNEAQ (reference sequence). CDR3 in DNA: TGTGCCAGCAGCACCGGGACAGCGCACAATCAGCCCCAGCATTTT. This codes for CASSTGTAHNQPQHF.

The rearrangement joins TRBV5-1 to TRBJ2-2; D unresolved. CDR3 length: 13 amino acids. V was pared by 7 bases and J by 2 bases, with 9 bases between. Germline loops: CDR1 SGHRS, CDR2 YFSETQ. CDR3 DNA: TGCGCCAGCGAGAGCGAAAACACCGGGGAGCTGTTTTTT. This gives the protein CASESENTGELFF.

The rearrangement uses TRBV14 and TRBJ2-3, with D uncertain. The CDR3 has 13 residues. The germline V gene has CDR1 SGHDN and CDR2 FVKESK. Trimming cost V 2 bases and J 4 bases, with 7 bases left between them. For the CDR3, the DNA is TGTGCCAGCAGCCAAATTCTGGCAGATACGCAGTATTTT. Protein product: CASSQILADTQYF.

This clonotype was seen a handful of times. The rearrangement uses TRBV7-8 and TRBJ2-2, with 14 positions matching TRBD2. The germline V gene has CDR1 SGHVS and CDR2 FQNEAQ. Unmatched junction bases numbered 15, after V lost 6 bases and J lost 6 bases. The CDR3 contains 19 residues. CDR3 residues: CASRRTGTSGSLVAGELFF. In DNA, the CDR3 is TGTGCCAGCAGACGGACCGGGACTAGCGGGAGCCTTGTCGCCGGGGAGCTGTTTTTT.

This rearrangement joins TRBV10-3 to TRBJ2-3, with TRBD2 matching over 11 bases. Germline CDR1 is ENHRY and CDR2 is SYGVKD. Trimming cost V 4 bases and J 0 bases; bases outside gene matches: 12. There are 19 residues in the CDR3. The CDR3 DNA is TGTGCCATCAGTGGTTCCTCCGGGACTAGCGGTGCTAGCACAGATACGCAGTATTTT. As protein: CAISGSSGTSGASTDTQYF.

The chain is built from TRBV7-3 and TRBJ2-3; D uncertain. V was shortened by 5 bases and J by 3 bases, with 12 bases between the two germline ends. The CDR3 extends over 14 amino acids. Germline loops: CDR1 SGHTA, CDR2 FQGTGA. The CDR3 nucleotides read TGTGCCAGCAGCCCCCCCGGCAGTACAGATACGCAGTATTTT. It translates to CASSPPGSTDTQYF.

The chain joins TRBV5-5 to TRBJ1-2, with D possibly TRBD1 on 5 matching bases. V dropped 1 base and J dropped 4 bases, with 8 bases sitting between them. The CDR3 spans 13 residues. From germline, CDR1 is SGHKS and CDR2 YYEKEE (reference sequence). For the CDR3, the DNA is TGTGCCAGCAGCTTGAGGGGTACCTATGGCTACACCTTC. It yields the protein CASSLRGTYGYTF.

This clonotype has only a few counts. The chain is built from TRBV18 and TRBJ2-7; 7 nucleotides match TRBD1. The germline gives CDR1 KGHSH, CDR2 LQKENI. Germline trimming cut 3 bases from V and 3 bases from J; bases unmatched to any gene: 8. This CDR3 contains 15 residues. Written as DNA, the CDR3 is TGTGCCAGCTCACCTGGACAGGTGCCCCTCTACGAGCAGTACGTC. It encodes CASSPGQVPLYEQYV.

Only a few counts were recorded for this clonotype. The chain recombines TRBV6-1 with TRBJ2-3; D not certain. The germline V gene encodes CDR1 MNHNS and CDR2 SASEGT. V was pared by 7 bases and J by 0 bases, with 11 bases between. CDR3 length: 14 residues. The CDR3 DNA reads as TGTGCCAGCACCGAGATGACTAGCACAGATACGCAGTATTTT. Translated, it gives CASTEMTSTDTQYF.